This T cell receptor (beta chain) is from a study of cytomegalovirus exposure and HLA in healthy donors. Study information: It was reported in a later analysis that the 95 to 150 validation repertoires used the same platform as the approximately 670 first-cohort repertoires.

Only in-frame clones appear in the TCRdb table, and some are missing; sequencing was by immunoSEQ multiplex PCR. This repertoire shows about 240,000 clones, 75% to 90% found once; its top ten account for roughly 1.2%. The length of the CDR3 is 15 residues. CDR1 is MNHNS, CDR2 SASEGT, per germline. The germline V and J ends were trimmed by 2 bases and 3 bases, with 13 bases remaining between them. This TCR was recovered from a woman in her twenties or thirties in good health and CMV-seropositive. The sequenced sample consisted of PBMCs. This chain connects TRBV6-1 to TRBJ1-2, with D maybe TRBD1 (5 bases). CDR3: CASSEQHGGYYGYTF. Here the CDR3 DNA reads TGTGCCAGCAGTGAACAACACGGGGGGTACTATGGCTACACCTTC.